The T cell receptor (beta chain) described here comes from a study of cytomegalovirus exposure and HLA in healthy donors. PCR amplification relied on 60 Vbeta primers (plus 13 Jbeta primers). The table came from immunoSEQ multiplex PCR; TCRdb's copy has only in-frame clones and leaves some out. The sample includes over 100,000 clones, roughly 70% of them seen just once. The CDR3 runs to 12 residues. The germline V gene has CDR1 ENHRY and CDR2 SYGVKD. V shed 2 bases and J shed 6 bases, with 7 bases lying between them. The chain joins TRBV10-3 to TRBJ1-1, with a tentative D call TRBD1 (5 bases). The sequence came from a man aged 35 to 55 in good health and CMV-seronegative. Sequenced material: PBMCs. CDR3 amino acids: CAISEGRAEAFF. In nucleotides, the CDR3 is TGTGCCATCAGTGAGGGCAGGGCTGAAGCTTTCTTT.